What follows are 27 T cell receptor beta chains derived from one specimen sequenced in a study of OX40 agonist ivuxolimab in advanced cancers. Clones were read by immunoSEQ multiplex PCR, and TCRdb kept only the in-frame ones, dropping some. The table includes 89,000 or so clones, around 88% detected once. The source material was CD4+ or CD8+ T cells sorted from blood, sampled in a trial of the OX40 agonist ivuxolimab. Source of these receptors: an adult with an advanced solid tumor such as melanoma, head and neck, liver or kidney cancer.

This clone was recorded once. The V call is TRBV2, the J call TRBJ2-1, with TRBD1 matching over 10 bases. Germline trimming cut 4 bases from V and 0 bases from J; bases unmatched to any gene: 6. The CDR3 consists of 17 residues. From germline, CDR1 is SNHLY and CDR2 FYNNEI. The CDR3 is CASSATTGGASYNEQFF. Written as DNA, the CDR3 is TGTGCCAGCAGTGCAACGACAGGGGGCGCCTCCTACAATGAGCAGTTCTTC.

The J gene is TRBJ1-1, the V gene TRBV5-1, with D hard to call. Per germline, CDR1 SGHRS and CDR2 YFSETQ. The V and J ends lost 1 base and 1 base respectively, with 11 bases between them. This CDR3 region has 15 residues. CDR3 residues: CASSLSGPPNTEAFF. CDR3 DNA: TGCGCCAGCAGCTTGTCTGGACCACCGAACACTGAAGCTTTCTTT.

Worth noting for this clone: Other nucleotide sequences in the sample specify the same CDR3. The chain employs TRBV7-9 and TRBJ1-2; D call uncertain. The CDR3 has 12 residues. The V and J ends lost 1 base and 8 bases respectively, with 8 bases between them. Looked up from germline, CDR1 is SEHNR and CDR2 is FQNEAQ (reference sequence). CDR3 DNA sequence: TGTGCCAGCAGCTTAGGGGCTGACGGCTACACCTTC. Protein product: CASSLGADGYTF. Full variable domain (outside the CDR3, taken from reference TRBV7-9 and TRBJ1-2): DTGVSQNPRHKITKRGQNVTFRCDPISEHNRLYWYRQTLGQGPEFLTYFQNEAQLEKSRLLSDRFSAERPKGSFSTLEIQRTEQGDSAMYLCASSLGADGYTFGSGTRLTVV.

This rearrangement joins TRBV5-1 to TRBJ2-5; 14 nucleotides line up with TRBD2. The trim removed 4 bases at V and 11 bases at J, leaving 7 bases unmatched. There are 14 residues in the CDR3. Germline lookup yields CDR1 SGHRS and CDR2 YFSETQ. Written as DNA, the CDR3 is TGCGCCAGCAGCGAGGGACTAGCGGGAGTTTTGCAGTACTTC. It encodes CASSEGLAGVLQYF.

This clone has just one count. V is TRBV7-2 and J is TRBJ2-3; 7 positions match TRBD2. This CDR3 is built from 14 residues. The J segment lost 11 bases and the V segment lost 3 bases, leaving 11 bases of the junction unmatched. The V gene's germline CDR1 is SGHTA and CDR2 FQGNSA. The CDR3 protein is CASSFIPTGGRQYF. In nucleotides, the CDR3 is TGTGCCAGCAGCTTTATCCCAACGGGAGGTCGGCAGTATTTT.

This clone was recorded only once. This chain joins TRBV7-2 and TRBJ2-7, with 9 bases matching TRBD1. The V gene end was trimmed by 4 bases and the J gene end by 2 bases; junction bases not matched to a gene: 3. The CDR3 spans 14 residues. Germline values: CDR1 SGHTA, CDR2 FQGNSA. CDR3 DNA: TGTGCCAGCAGCTGGACAGGGGATCCCTACGAGCAGTACTTC. Protein: CASSWTGDPYEQYF.

The chain employs TRBV29-1 and TRBJ2-1, with D possibly matching TRBD1 (5 bases). The ends were cut back, 4 bases at V and 0 bases at J, with 10 bases in the middle. Germline-derived CDR1 and CDR2 are SQVTM and ANQGSEA. The CDR3 consists of 14 residues. This CDR3 reads CSVGGQSSYNEQFF. The DNA of the CDR3 is TGCAGCGTTGGGGGCCAAAGCTCCTACAATGAGCAGTTCTTC.

This chain connects TRBV28 to TRBJ2-2; TRBD1 matches at 7 bases. Germline-derived CDR1 and CDR2 are MDHEN and SYDVKM. The CDR3 is made up of 16 amino acids. After removal of 6 bases from V and 0 bases from J, the junction contained 7 bases not matched to a gene. In nucleotides, the CDR3 is TGTGCCAGCAGCCCAACAGGGGCCGCGAACACCGGGGAGCTGTTTTTT. It encodes CASSPTGAANTGELFF.

The rearrangement links TRBV18 to TRBJ2-5; D may match TRBD1 or TRBD2 (5 bases each). Trimming shortened V by 3 bases and J by 3 bases, and 11 bases separated the two germline ends. CDR1 is KGHSH and CDR2 is LQKENI in the germline V gene. The CDR3 totals 14 residues. CDR3 sequence (DNA): TGTGCCAGCTCACCTCCCCTGGGGGAAGAGACCCAGTACTTC. This translates into CASSPPLGEETQYF.

This rearrangement joins TRBV28 to TRBJ1-2; D gene unclear. Per the germline V gene, CDR1 is MDHEN and CDR2 is SYDVKM. This CDR3 contains 13 residues. The V end lost 6 bases, the J end lost 2 bases, and 10 bases lay between the germline ends. The CDR3 loop is CASRATPNYGYTF. The CDR3 region has the DNA TGTGCCAGCAGAGCGACACCGAACTATGGCTACACCTTC.

The chain uses TRBV18 and TRBJ2-5; TRBD2 might be the D (5 bases). V was clipped by 3 bases and J by 1 base, with 12 bases between them. The CDR3 contains 15 residues. Germline CDR1 is KGHSH and CDR2 is LQKENI. The CDR3 reads CASSPFAGSQETQYF. The CDR3 DNA sequence: TGTGCCAGCTCACCCTTTGCGGGCAGCCAAGAGACCCAGTACTTC.

The chain carries TRBV18 and TRBJ1-1; 7 bases align to TRBD1. The V gene end was trimmed by 4 bases and the J gene end by 0 bases; junction bases not matched to a gene: 5. The CDR3 loop spans 15 amino acids. Germline CDR1 and CDR2: KGHSH and LQKENI. CDR3 loop: CASSLPRGLNTEAFF. The CDR3 DNA is TGTGCCAGCTCACTACCGAGGGGGCTGAACACTGAAGCTTTCTTT.

As DNA, the CDR3 is TGTGCCAGTAGTAGTCCGCTGGGACAGGGGACTAGATCCACAGATACGCAGTATTTT. Translating gives CASSSPLGQGTRSTDTQYF. The J gene is TRBJ2-3, the V gene TRBV19; 10 bases agree with TRBD1. The CDR3 is 19 residues long. The junction had 15 bases not matched to a gene; V was cut back by 4 bases and J by 2 bases. Germline V gene sequence: CDR1 LNHDA, CDR2 SQIVND (reference sequence).

This chain connects TRBV30 to TRBJ2-4; 12 bases fit TRBD2. The CDR3 runs 15 residues. The V and J ends lost 3 bases and 9 bases, in that order; junction bases with no gene match: 9. The germline V gene encodes CDR1 GTSNPN and CDR2 SVGIG (reference sequence). The CDR3 is CAWRRTSGDGGIQYF. The CDR3 DNA follows: TGTGCCTGGAGGCGGACTAGCGGGGACGGGGGCATTCAGTACTTC.

This sequence joins TRBV11-3 and TRBJ2-5; D perhaps matches TRBD1 (5 bases). The CDR3 is 14 amino acids. Germline V gene data show CDR1 as SGHNT and CDR2 as YENEEA. With 4 bases removed from V and 2 bases from J, the gap between germline ends came to 11 bases. This CDR3 is CASSSSDRQETQYF. The CDR3 DNA follows: TGTGCCAGCAGCTCATCTGACAGACAAGAGACCCAGTACTTC.

The chain joins TRBV28 to TRBJ1-2; D unresolved. This CDR3 spans 12 amino acids. V shed 1 base and J shed 8 bases, with 8 bases lying between them. The germline CDR1 and CDR2 sequences are MDHEN and SYDVKM. The CDR3 region is CASSLLGNGYTF. As DNA, the CDR3 is TGTGCCAGCAGTTTATTAGGGAACGGCTACACCTTC.

The gene calls are TRBV7-6 and TRBJ2-1, with 8 bases identical to TRBD2. From germline, CDR1 is SGHVS and CDR2 FNYEAQ. V lost 5 bases to trimming and J lost 10 bases; unmatched junction nucleotides: 13. The CDR3 is 15 amino acids. CDR3 sequence (DNA): TGTGCCAGCAGCCCTCTGCAGGGAGCGGGAGCGGAGCAGTTCTTC. Translated: CASSPLQGAGAEQFF.

This sequence joins TRBV28 and TRBJ2-2, with D perhaps TRBD2 (5 bases). Germline CDR1 reads MDHEN; CDR2 reads SYDVKM. This CDR3 is 15 amino acids long. Trimming removed 4 bases at V and 1 base at J, with 10 bases between. The DNA for the CDR3 is TGTGCCAGCAGTTATGGCGGGCAGAACACCGGGGAGCTGTTTTTT. It translates to CASSYGGQNTGELFF.

The gene calls are TRBV9 and TRBJ2-5; possible D gene TRBD2, 6 bases. The CDR3 spans 14 residues. V was pared by 3 bases and J by 5 bases, with 14 bases between. The germline V gene encodes CDR1 SGDLS and CDR2 YYNGEE. The CDR3 spells CASSALTSQETQYF. CDR3 nucleotide sequence: TGTGCCAGCAGCGCCCTGACTAGTCAGGAGACCCAGTACTTC.

This chain connects TRBV7-2 to TRBJ2-3; D perhaps matches TRBD1 (5 bases). The CDR3 is made up of 15 amino acids. V was trimmed by 5 bases and J by 2 bases, leaving 14 bases between them. Germline assignment: CDR1 SGHTA and CDR2 FQGNSA. CDR3 amino acids: CASSPLRGNTDTQYF. The CDR3 DNA follows: TGTGCCAGCAGCCCCCTTAGGGGAAACACAGATACGCAGTATTTT.

The rearrangement uses TRBV29-1 and TRBJ1-4; 8 positions match TRBD1. V lost 6 bases, J lost 4 bases, and 10 bases stayed unmatched. The CDR3 length is 15 residues. CDR1 is SQVTM and CDR2 is ANQGSEA in the germline V gene. The CDR3 here is CSVVGTGNLNEKLFF. DNA for the CDR3: TGCAGCGTCGTCGGGACAGGAAACCTTAATGAAAAACTGTTTTTT. Complete variable domain (other parts from reference TRBV29-1 and TRBJ1-4): SAVISQKPSRDICQRGTSLTIQCQVDSQVTMMFWYRQQPGQSLTLIATANQGSEATYESGFVIDKFPISRPNLTFSTLTVSNMSPEDSSIYLCSVVGTGNLNEKLFFGSGTQLSVL.

The chain couples TRBV15 to TRBJ1-1; D ambiguous. The CDR3 spans 15 residues. The V gene lost 1 base and the J gene lost 2 bases, with 11 bases spanning the gap. Germline V gives CDR1 LNHNV, CDR2 YYDKDF (reference sequence). The CDR3: CATSRGGYSNTEAFF. The CDR3 nucleotides read TGTGCCACCAGCAGAGGGGGATACAGTAACACTGAAGCTTTCTTT.

The chain links TRBV7-2 to TRBJ2-7; D is possibly TRBD1 (6 bases). The length of the CDR3 is 14 residues. V lost 1 base and J 7 bases, leaving 14 bases between the germline ends. Germline-derived CDR1 and CDR2 are SGHTA and FQGNSA. CDR3 region: CASSLVRGVGEQYF. Here the CDR3 DNA reads TGTGCCAGCAGCTTAGTCAGGGGAGTAGGTGAGCAGTACTTC.

The V call is TRBV19, the J call TRBJ2-2; D is perhaps TRBD2 (6 bases). The V and J ends lost 9 bases and 0 bases respectively, with 17 bases between them. The CDR3 extends over 16 amino acids. Germline loops: CDR1 LNHDA, CDR2 SQIVND (reference sequence). The CDR3 sequence is CASRILGGTNTGELFF. The CDR3 region has the DNA TGTGCCAGCAGAATACTTGGCGGGACGAACACCGGGGAGCTGTTTTTT.

The rearrangement joins TRBV27 to TRBJ2-1; 11 bases are a match to TRBD2. The CDR3 loop spans 16 amino acids. Germline values: CDR1 MNHEY, CDR2 SMNVEV (reference sequence). The J segment lost 4 bases and the V segment lost 5 bases, leaving 7 bases of the junction unmatched. Here the CDR3 DNA reads TGTGCCAGCAGTCCATCTAGCGGGAGGATGTACAATGAGCAGTTCTTC. Protein product: CASSPSSGRMYNEQFF.

The chain uses TRBV30 and TRBJ1-5; tentatively, D is TRBD1 (5 bases). The CDR3 consists of 14 residues. CDR1 and CDR2 (germline): GTSNPN, SVGIG (reference sequence). V lost 4 bases, J lost 5 bases, and 15 bases lay in between. CDR3 amino acids: CAWNGASKDQPQHF. In DNA, the CDR3 is TGTGCCTGGAACGGGGCATCAAAGGATCAGCCCCAGCATTTT.

V and J are TRBV9 and TRBJ2-1, with TRBD2 matching 9 bases. Trimming cost V 0 bases and J 9 bases; bases outside gene matches: 7. The CDR3 has 15 amino acids. CDR1 is SGDLS, CDR2 YYNGEE, per germline. The chain's CDR3 is CASSVGAGGGGEQFF. CDR3 coding DNA: TGTGCCAGCAGCGTAGGGGCGGGAGGGGGAGGTGAGCAGTTCTTC.